A selection of T cell receptor beta chains follows, all from one sample in a study of T cell repertoires in cytomegalovirus infection. Each CDR3 protein is one row after TCRdb ran MiXCR on the reads. The table lists about 230,000 distinct CDR3 sequences, under 25% of them singletons. Specimen: CD8+ T cells from PBMCs. The source is a human donor in good health (CMV status not recorded). Some clones in this sample may be carry-over from other donors' samples. CDR3s include the opening cysteine and the closing phenylalanine or tryptophan. The D gene is left open where the match is weak. Clone size is shown for a subset of rows, as once, few, many or a class of expanded clone.

TRBD1	TRBV19	few	16	TRBJ2-1	TGTGCCAGTACTACCCTGGACAGGGTGGATCATAATGAGCAGTTCTTC	CASTTLDRVDHNEQFF
NA	TRBV2	few	15	TRBJ1-1	TGTGCCAGCAGGGCGGTGGTAGGTGGAGGGACTGAAGCTTTCTTT	CASRAVVGGGTEAFF
NA	TRBV12-3/TRBV12-4	few	14	TRBJ1-6	TGTGCCAGCAGCCTGACAGGACCCGCTTCACCCCTCCACTTT	CASSLTGPASPLHF
NA	TRBV28	NA	13	TRBJ1-5	TGTGCCAGCAGTTTAGGGCCGATATGGCCCCAGCATTTT	CASSLGPIWPQHF
NA	TRBV7-9	NA	14	TRBJ2-7	TGTGCCAGCAGCGGTACAGGGGGAGGGTACGAGCAGTACTTC	CASSGTGGGYEQYF
TRBD2	TRBV12-3/TRBV12-4	many	14	TRBJ2-1	TGTGCCAGCAGTCTCACTAGCGACCACAATGAGCAGTTCTTC	CASSLTSDHNEQFF
NA	TRBV7-2	many	16	TRBJ1-2	TGTGCCAGCAGCTCTTACAGTGGGGTGGGAGACTATGGCTACACCTTC	CASSSYSGVGDYGYTF
NA	TRBV5-4	few	15	TRBJ2-4	TGTGCCAGCAGCTTGGAGTCCCGGGGTGAGAACATTCAGTACTTC	CASSLESRGENIQYF
TRBD2	TRBV4-2	many	18	TRBJ2-3	TGTGCCAGCAGCCAAGGGACTAGCGGGGGATTCAGCACAGATACGCAGTATTTT	CASSQGTSGGFSTDTQYF
NA	TRBV20-1	NA	11	TRBJ1-4	TGCAGTGCAAAACAGGGTGTTGAACTGTTTTTT	CSAKQGVELFF
TRBD1	TRBV19	NA	15	TRBJ2-1	TGTGCCAGTAGTATTTCCGGGACAGGGTGGTCGCAGCAGTTCTTC	CASSISGTGWSQQFF
NA	TRBV25-1	few	14	TRBJ1-2	TGTGCCAGCAGTGAATCTGAGGGACTCTATGGCTACACCTTC	CASSESEGLYGYTF
NA	TRBV5-1	NA	13	TRBJ2-7	TGCGCCAGCAGCTTGGAATCCGGGGGCGAGCAGTACTTC	CASSLESGGEQYF
NA	TRBV6-5	many	14	TRBJ2-5	TGTGCCAGCAGTTACTATATTGGCCAAGAGACCCAGTACTTC	CASSYYIGQETQYF
TRBD2	TRBV20-1	few	15	TRBJ2-3	TGCAGTGCTAGGGGACTAGCGGGGGAGAGAGATACGCAGTATTTT	CSARGLAGERDTQYF
TRBD1	TRBV7-9	NA	14	TRBJ1-1	TGTGCCAGCAGCGCAGACGACAGGGCGGCTGAAGCTTTCTTT	CASSADDRAAEAFF
NA	TRBV4-2	NA	12	TRBJ2-7	TGTGCCAGCAGCCCGGGCGGCATCGGGCAGTACTTC	CASSPGGIGQYF